This T cell receptor (beta chain) appears in the sequencing data of a study of T cell repertoires in aging, cancer and after chemotherapy. Study-level information: Over several months to years, re-sampled healthy donor repertoires clearly shared clones.

The CDR3 has 12 residues. Germline values: CDR1 SEHNR, CDR2 FQNEAQ (reference sequence). V was clipped by 3 bases and J by 14 bases, with 14 bases between them. Peripheral blood genomic DNA, not sorted cells or RNA, was the template. A mixed TRB-A/B primer pool amplified rearranged TRB by multiplex touch-down PCR. A single record per CDR3 protein comes from TCRdb applying MiXCR to the multiplex PCR reads. This sample carries around 3,000 distinct CDR3 sequences, about 33% of them seen once, and the ten largest clones take over 12%. The sample taken for sequencing was blood. V is TRBV7-9 and J is TRBJ2-1; a weak D match, TRBD2 (5 bases). This TCR came from a human donor in good health. The CDR3 is CASSFGAESKFF. The CDR3 DNA sequence: TGTGCCAGCAGCTTCGGAGCGGAGTCGAAGTTCTTC.